There are a few counts of the clone carrying this T cell receptor beta chain. The age range of participants was about 18 to 100 years, with residence in about 25 US areas. Donors of Cohort 3 who recovered were those that had two negative PCRs, clearance, or symptom resolution. With 7 bases removed from V and 2 bases from J, the gap between germline ends came to 14 bases. The CDR3 sequence is 14 residues long. Germline V gene data show CDR1 as LNHDA and CDR2 as SQIVND (reference sequence). These data are taken from a study of blood T cell repertoires in COVID-19. Produced via immunoSEQ multiplex PCR; TCRdb's table is partial and in-frame only. The sample has roughly 360,000 clones, 80% to 90% seen once.

This clonotype was sampled from a man aged 25-45 years who had recovered from COVID-19. The genes are TRBV19 and TRBJ1-2; D gene uncertain. Specimen: PBMCs or T cells enriched from blood (not recorded which). CDR3 sequence (DNA): TGTGCCAGTATCGCCCCAGGCGCAAACTATGGCTACACCTTC. Protein: CASIAPGANYGYTF.